This TCR beta chain is from a study of a mutant IDH1 vaccine in newly diagnosed glioma (dated by TCRdb to the early 2020s). Regarding the study in general: Of the 32 patients who were treated, around 62% were male and around 40% were female, and the mean age was about 37 years. Prior to enrollment, patients had been given standard therapy consisting of radiotherapy alone, temozolomide alone, or radiochemotherapy with temozolomide, with the combination given to most patients. Peripheral blood was collected at six visits: V03 (baseline), V05, V07, V10, V12 and V13. For exploratory analyses, about two dozen treated patients had longitudinal TCRB deep sequencing done wherever samples were available. The paper's findings and limits, for the study overall: Pseudoprogression appeared unrelated to alterations in the top peripheral T cell clonotypes detected by TCRB sequencing. PBMC samples for TCRB deep sequencing were selected based on availability. According to the authors, sample limitations meant that analyses of patient blood samples could not be reproduced. Immune responses induced by the vaccine were seen in roughly 95% of patients across multiple MHC alleles.

In regard to this clone: Its antigen remains undetermined. The input lacks base qualities; no much larger clone sits a single base away.

The sample's time point label, in plain terms: baseline, week 1 (first vaccination visit). According to the study, the label for this sample's treatment or condition signals: pre-vaccination baseline after standard-of-care therapy. Donors had newly diagnosed WHO grade 3 or 4 IDH1-mutant astrocytomas with loss of nuclear ATRX. The samples were drawn from NOA16, a multicentre, single-arm, open-label phase I trial in Germany that tested a mutant IDH1 peptide vaccine in humans for the first time. Visit V03 blood draws served as the baseline sample for immunogenicity testing. Genomic DNA for TCRB sequencing was extracted from EDTA blood using the DNeasy Blood and Tissue Kit. The library was obtained by the immunoSEQ multiplex PCR assay. Rearranged TCR beta chain sequences were amplified using the hsTCRB Kit according to the manufacturer's protocol. TCRB libraries were sequenced on an Illumina MiSeq. As for the original processing: Demultiplexing, trimming and gene mapping were performed with the kit vendor's proprietary platform. TCRdb took over this immuneACCESS table, retaining in-frame rearrangements with V and J assigned. Such tables are incomplete; in checked studies, under half of the missing clones stem from an unresolved V gene, and the remainder is unexplained. V and J calls plus clone size are reproduced from that table; the DNA served to infer D and trimming. Here the sample has 30,000 to 40,000 clones; approximately 92% occur a single time. The leading ten clones occupy under 20% of the sample.

The clonotype originates from a young man with glioma. The specimen was PBMCs, collected from a glioma patient treated with radiotherapy, temozolomide or both.

The sequence in DNA is TGTGCCAGCAGTGTTAACAGGAATAGCAATCAGCCCCAGCATTTT. It specifies CASSVNRNSNQPQHF. The V and J segments used are TRBV2 and TRBJ1-5; the D gene is perhaps TRBD1, on 5 matching bases. CDR1 and CDR2 (SNHLY, FYNNEI) derive from the germline V gene. V loses 4 bases of germline sequence and J loses 0 bases, and the interval between the two ends is 10 bases. Including the terminal cysteine and phenylalanine, the CDR3 comprises 15 residues. CDR3 DNA is the only sequence kept; it has 45 bases, read in frame from the first base. Full variable domain (CDR3 extended with the reference TRBV2 and TRBJ1-5 proteins): EPEVTQTPSHQVTQMGQEVILRCVPISNHLYFYWYRQILGQKVEFLVSFYNNEISEKSEIFDDQFSVERPDGSNFTLKIRSTKLEDSAMYFCASSVNRNSNQPQHFGDGTRLSIL.